This T cell receptor beta chain was sequenced during a study of OX40 agonist ivuxolimab in advanced cancers. Study overall: Patients were treated with ivuxolimab, an agonistic anti-OX40 (CD134) antibody. Hepatocellular carcinoma, melanoma, renal cell or head and neck cancer affected the dose-escalation patients. Patients achieving partial responses numbered three: one hepatocellular carcinoma case and two cutaneous melanoma cases.

Assay used: immunoSEQ multiplex PCR; TCRdb lists only in-frame clones, some missing. The sample has roughly 60,000 clones, over 80% seen once. Between the trimmed V and J ends, which lost 6 bases and 4 bases, there was a span of 7 bases. Germline V gene lookup returns CDR1 SNHLY and CDR2 FYNNEI. The CDR3 length is 12 residues. In this sample, this clone turned up a few times. Antigen specificity is unknown. Study-wide results and limits: Researchers did not determine the expanded peripheral T cells' antigen specificity.

This sequence joins TRBV2 and TRBJ2-1, with unresolved D. The receptor was isolated from an adult with an advanced solid tumor such as melanoma, head and neck, liver or kidney cancer. Sequences were derived from CD4+ or CD8+ T cells sorted from blood, sampled in a trial of the OX40 agonist ivuxolimab. The CDR3 region is CASSYAYNEQFF. The CDR3 DNA is TGTGCCAGCAGCTACGCGTACAATGAGCAGTTCTTC.